This TCR beta chain comes out of a study of T cells in Graves' hyperthyroidism and ophthalmopathy. Study results and limitations: Blood also contained most expanded thyroid clonotypes above 0.001. Through a model of 13 V-J features, ophthalmopathy was separated from stable hyperthyroidism. Ophthalmopathy was identified by the model a median 6.5 months ahead of onset.

Together with thyroid ultrasound, orbital computed tomography, serum thyroxine and TRAb, clinical symptoms were used for diagnoses. CDR1 is GTSNPN, CDR2 SVGIG, per germline (reference sequence). There are 12 residues in the CDR3. Trimming took 1 base from V and 14 from J, leaving 15 bases between them. TCR beta CDR3 regions were amplified from RNA transcripts. The TCR CDR3 was amplified in a first-round RT-PCR using the HTBI primer set. In TCRdb, the multiplex PCR reads were re-called with MiXCR into one record per CDR3 protein. The sample yields over 500,000 distinct CDR3 sequences, more than 15% seen once. This clonotype has at least ten counts. Its matching antigen is unknown.

The receptor's source is a woman aged 25 to 39 with Graves' ophthalmopathy. The material sequenced was blood. V gene TRBV30 combines with J gene TRBJ2-1; D is unclear. The CDR3 DNA reads TGTGCCTGGAGTGGTGGTGACTCATTGGAGTTCTTC. This encodes CAWSGGDSLEFF.